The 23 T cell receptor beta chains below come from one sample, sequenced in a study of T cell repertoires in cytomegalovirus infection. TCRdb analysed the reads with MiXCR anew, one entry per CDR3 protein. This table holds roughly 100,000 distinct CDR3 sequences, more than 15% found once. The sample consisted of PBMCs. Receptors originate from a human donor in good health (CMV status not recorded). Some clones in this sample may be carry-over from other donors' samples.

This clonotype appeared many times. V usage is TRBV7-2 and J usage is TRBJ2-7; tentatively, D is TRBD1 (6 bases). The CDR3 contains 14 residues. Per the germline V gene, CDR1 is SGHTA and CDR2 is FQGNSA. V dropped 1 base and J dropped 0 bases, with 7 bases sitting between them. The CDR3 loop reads CASSLGGGSYEQYF. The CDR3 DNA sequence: TGTGCCAGCAGCTTAGGAGGGGGCTCCTACGAGCAGTACTTC.

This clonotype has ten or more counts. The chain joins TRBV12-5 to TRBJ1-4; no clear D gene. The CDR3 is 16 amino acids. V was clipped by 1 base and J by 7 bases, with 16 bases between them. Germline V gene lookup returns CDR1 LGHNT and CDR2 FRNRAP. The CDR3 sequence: CASGLAHRKDREKLFF. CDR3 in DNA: TGTGCTAGTGGTTTGGCGCACCGGAAGGACCGTGAAAAACTGTTTTTT.

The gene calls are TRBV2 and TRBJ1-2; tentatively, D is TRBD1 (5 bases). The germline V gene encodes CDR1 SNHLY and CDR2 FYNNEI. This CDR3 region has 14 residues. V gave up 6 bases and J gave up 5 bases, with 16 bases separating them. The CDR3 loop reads CASRLGALQYGYTF. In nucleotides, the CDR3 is TGTGCCAGCAGGCTCGGGGCCCTTCAATATGGCTACACCTTC. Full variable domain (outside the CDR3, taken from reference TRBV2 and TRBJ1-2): EPEVTQTPSHQVTQMGQEVILRCVPISNHLYFYWYRQILGQKVEFLVSFYNNEISEKSEIFDDQFSVERPDGSNFTLKIRSTKLEDSAMYFCASRLGALQYGYTFGSGTRLTVV.

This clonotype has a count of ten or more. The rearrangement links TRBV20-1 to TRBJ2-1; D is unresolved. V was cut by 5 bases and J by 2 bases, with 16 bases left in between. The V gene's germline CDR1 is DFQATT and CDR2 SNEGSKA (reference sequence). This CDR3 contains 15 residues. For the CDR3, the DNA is TGCAGTGCTGCCCCCATAGCCCCAACCTACAATGAGCAGTTCTTC. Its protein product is CSAAPIAPTYNEQFF.

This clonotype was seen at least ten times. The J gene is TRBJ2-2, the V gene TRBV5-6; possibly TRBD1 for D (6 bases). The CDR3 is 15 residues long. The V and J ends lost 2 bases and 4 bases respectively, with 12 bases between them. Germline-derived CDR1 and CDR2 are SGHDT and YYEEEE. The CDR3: CASSLWTAFTGELFF. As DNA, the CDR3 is TGTGCCAGCAGCTTATGGACAGCATTCACCGGGGAGCTGTTTTTT.

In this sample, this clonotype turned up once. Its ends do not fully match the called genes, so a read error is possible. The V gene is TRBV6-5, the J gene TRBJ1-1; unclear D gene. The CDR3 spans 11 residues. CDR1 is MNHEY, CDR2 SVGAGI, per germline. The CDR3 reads CTSSRDTEAFF. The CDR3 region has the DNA TGTACCAGCAGTCGGGACACTGAAGCTTTCTTT.

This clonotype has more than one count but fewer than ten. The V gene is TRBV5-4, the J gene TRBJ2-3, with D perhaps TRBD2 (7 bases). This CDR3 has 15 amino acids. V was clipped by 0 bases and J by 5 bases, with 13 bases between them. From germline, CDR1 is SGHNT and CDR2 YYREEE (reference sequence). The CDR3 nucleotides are TGTGCCAGCAGCTTGGTCGGGGGGCGAGGAGATACGCAGTATTTT. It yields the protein CASSLVGGRGDTQYF.

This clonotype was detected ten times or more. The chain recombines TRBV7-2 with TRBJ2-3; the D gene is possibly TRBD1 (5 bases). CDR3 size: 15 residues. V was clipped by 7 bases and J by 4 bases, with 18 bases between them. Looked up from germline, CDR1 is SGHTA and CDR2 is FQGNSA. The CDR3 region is CASTQTAGLSDTQYF. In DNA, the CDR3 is TGTGCCAGCACCCAGACGGCAGGGCTGTCAGATACGCAGTATTTT. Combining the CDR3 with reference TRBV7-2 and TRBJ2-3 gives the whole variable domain GAGVSQSPSNKVTEKGKDVELRCDPISGHTALYWYRQSLGQGLEFLIYFQGNSAPDKSGLPSDRFSAERTGGSVSTLTIQRTQQEDSAVYLCASTQTAGLSDTQYFGPGTRLTVL.

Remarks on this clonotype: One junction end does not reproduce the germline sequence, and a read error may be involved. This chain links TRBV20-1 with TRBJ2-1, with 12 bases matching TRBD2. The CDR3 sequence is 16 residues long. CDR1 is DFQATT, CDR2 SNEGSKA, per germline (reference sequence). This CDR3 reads CSAREPLAGGNNGQFF. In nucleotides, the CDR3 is TGCAGTGCTAGAGAACCTCTAGCGGGGGGGAACAATGGGCAGTTCTTC.

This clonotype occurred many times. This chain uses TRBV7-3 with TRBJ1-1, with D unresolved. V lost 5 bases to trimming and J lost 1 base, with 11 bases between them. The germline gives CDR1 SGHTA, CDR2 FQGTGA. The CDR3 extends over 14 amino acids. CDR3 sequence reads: CASSPGRANTEAFF. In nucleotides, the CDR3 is TGTGCCAGCAGCCCCGGACGGGCGAACACTGAAGCTTTCTTT.

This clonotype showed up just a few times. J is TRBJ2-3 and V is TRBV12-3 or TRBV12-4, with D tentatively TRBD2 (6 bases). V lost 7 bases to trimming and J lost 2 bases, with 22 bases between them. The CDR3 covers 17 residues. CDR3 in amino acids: CASTRGSGGYSTDTQYF. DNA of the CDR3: TGTGCCAGCACCCGTGGTAGTGGGGGGTACTCCACAGATACGCAGTATTTT.

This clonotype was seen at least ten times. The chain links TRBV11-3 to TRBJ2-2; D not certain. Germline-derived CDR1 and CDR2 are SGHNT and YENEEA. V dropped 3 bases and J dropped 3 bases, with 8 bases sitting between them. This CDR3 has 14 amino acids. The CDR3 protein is CASSLDADTGELFF. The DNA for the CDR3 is TGTGCCAGCAGCTTGGATGCGGACACCGGGGAGCTGTTTTTT.

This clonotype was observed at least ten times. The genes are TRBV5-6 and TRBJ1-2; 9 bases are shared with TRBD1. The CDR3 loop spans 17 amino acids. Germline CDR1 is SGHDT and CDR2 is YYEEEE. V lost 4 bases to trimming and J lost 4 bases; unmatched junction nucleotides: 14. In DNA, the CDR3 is TGTGCCAGCAGCCCCCCGGGTGCAGGGGACAGGGTCTATGGCTACACCTTC. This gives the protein CASSPPGAGDRVYGYTF.

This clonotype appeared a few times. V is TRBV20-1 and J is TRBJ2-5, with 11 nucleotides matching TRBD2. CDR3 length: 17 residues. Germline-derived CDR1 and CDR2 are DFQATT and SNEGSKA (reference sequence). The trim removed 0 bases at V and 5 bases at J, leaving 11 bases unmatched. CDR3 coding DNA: TGCAGTGCTAGAGAACTTAGCGGGGGGGCCTGGGAGGAGACCCAGTACTTC. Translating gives CSARELSGGAWEETQYF.

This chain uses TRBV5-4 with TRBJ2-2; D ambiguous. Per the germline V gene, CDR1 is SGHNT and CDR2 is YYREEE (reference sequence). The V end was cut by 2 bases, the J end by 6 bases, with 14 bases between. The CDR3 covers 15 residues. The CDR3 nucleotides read TGTGCCAGCAGCTTAATCGACGTTTACCCCGGGGAGCTGTTTTTT. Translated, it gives CASSLIDVYPGELFF.

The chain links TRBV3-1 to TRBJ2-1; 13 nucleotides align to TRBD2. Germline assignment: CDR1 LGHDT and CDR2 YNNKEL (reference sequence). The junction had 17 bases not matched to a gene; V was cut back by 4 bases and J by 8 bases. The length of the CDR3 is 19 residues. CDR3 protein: CASSRRLAGGPTRRHEQFF. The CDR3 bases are TGTGCCAGCAGCCGTAGACTAGCGGGGGGACCCACTCGTCGCCATGAGCAGTTCTTC.

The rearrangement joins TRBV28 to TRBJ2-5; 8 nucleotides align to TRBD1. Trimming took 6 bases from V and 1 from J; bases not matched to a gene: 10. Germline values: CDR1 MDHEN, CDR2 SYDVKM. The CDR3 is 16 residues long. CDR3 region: CASSSRTGTGQETQYF. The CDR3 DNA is TGTGCCAGCAGCTCTAGGACAGGGACTGGCCAAGAGACCCAGTACTTC.

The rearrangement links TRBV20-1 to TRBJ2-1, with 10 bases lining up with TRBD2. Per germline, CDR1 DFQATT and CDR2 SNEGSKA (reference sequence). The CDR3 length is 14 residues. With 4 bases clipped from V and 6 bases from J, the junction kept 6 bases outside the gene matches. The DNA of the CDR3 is TGCAGTGCTACCGCACTAGCGGGGAGCAATGAGCAGTTCTTC. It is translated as CSATALAGSNEQFF.

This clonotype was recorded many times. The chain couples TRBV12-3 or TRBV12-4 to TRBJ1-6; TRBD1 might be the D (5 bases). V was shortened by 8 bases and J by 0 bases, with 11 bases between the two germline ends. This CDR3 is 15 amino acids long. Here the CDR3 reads CASWDGSSYNSPLHF. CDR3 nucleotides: TGTGCCAGCTGGGACGGCAGCTCCTATAATTCACCCCTCCACTTT.

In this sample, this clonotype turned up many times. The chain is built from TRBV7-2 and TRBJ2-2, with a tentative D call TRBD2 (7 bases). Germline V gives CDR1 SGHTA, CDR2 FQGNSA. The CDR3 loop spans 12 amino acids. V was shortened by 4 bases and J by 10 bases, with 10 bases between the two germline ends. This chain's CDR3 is CASSWGGLELFF. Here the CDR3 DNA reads TGTGCCAGCAGCTGGGGGGGCTTGGAGCTGTTTTTT.

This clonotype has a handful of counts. The CDR3 DNA follows: TGCAGTTCCCCTAGCGGGGGGGCCGGTGGAAGCACAGATACGCAGTATTTT. The encoded protein is CSSPSGGAGGSTDTQYF. The chain has TRBV20-1 and TRBJ2-3; TRBD2 matches at 12 bases. The V gene end was trimmed by 8 bases and the J gene end by 0 bases; junction bases not matched to a gene: 12. The CDR3 consists of 17 residues. Germline assignment: CDR1 DFQATT and CDR2 SNEGSKA (reference sequence).

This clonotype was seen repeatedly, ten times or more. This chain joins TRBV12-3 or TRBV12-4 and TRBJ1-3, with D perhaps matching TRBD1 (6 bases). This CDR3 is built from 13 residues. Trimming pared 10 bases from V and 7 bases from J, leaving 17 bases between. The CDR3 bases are TGTGCCACCCGCCAAGGGGGAACGAACACCATATATTTT. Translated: CATRQGGTNTIYF.

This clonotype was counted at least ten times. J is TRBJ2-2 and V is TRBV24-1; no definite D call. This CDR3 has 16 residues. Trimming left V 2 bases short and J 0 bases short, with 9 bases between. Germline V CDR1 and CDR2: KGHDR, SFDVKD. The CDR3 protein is CATSDSGPPNTGELFF. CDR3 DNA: TGTGCCACCAGTGATTCGGGCCCCCCGAACACCGGGGAGCTGTTTTTT.